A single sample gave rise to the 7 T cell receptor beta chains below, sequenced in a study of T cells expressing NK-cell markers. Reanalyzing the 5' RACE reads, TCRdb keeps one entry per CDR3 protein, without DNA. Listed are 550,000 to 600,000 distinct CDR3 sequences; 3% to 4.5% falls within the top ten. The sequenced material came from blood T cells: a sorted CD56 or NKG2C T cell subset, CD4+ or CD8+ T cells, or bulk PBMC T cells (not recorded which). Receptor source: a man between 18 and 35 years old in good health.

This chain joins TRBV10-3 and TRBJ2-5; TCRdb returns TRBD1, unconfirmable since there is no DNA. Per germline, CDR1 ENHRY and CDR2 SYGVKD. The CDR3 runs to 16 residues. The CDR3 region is CAISEGLSAHEETQYF.

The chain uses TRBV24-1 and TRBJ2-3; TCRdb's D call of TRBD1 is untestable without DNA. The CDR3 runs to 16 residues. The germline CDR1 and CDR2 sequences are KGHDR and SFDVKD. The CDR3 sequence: CATSHTVGAGTDTQYF.

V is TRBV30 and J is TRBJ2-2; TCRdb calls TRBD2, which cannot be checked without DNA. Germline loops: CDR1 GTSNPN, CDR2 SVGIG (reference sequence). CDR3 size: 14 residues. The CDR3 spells CAWKLAANTGELFF.

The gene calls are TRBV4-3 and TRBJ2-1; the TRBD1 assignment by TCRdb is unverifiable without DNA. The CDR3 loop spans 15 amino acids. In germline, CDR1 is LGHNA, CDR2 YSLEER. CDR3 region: CASSQDRRGVDEQFF.

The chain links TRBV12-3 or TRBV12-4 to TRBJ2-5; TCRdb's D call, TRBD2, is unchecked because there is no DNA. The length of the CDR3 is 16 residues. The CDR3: CASRPGLAGGRETQYF.

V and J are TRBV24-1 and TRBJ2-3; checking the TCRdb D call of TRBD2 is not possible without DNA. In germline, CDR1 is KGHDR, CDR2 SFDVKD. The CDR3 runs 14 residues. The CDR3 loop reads CATSSSGRADTQYF.

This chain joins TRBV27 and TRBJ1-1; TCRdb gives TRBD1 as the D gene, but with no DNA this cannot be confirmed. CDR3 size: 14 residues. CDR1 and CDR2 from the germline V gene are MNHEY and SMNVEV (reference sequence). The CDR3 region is CASSLQGAGGEAFF.